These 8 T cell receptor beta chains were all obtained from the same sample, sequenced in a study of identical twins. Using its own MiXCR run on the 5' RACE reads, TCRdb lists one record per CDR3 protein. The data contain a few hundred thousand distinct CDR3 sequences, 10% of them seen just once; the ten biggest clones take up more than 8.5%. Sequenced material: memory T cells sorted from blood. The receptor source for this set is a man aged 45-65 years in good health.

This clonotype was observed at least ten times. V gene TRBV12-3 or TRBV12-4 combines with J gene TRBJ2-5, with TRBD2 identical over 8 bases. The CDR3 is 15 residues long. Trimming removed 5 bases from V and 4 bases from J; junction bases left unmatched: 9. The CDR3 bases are TGTGCCAGCAGTCCAGTGCGGGGGGCGGGAGAGACCCAGTACTTC. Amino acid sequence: CASSPVRGAGETQYF.

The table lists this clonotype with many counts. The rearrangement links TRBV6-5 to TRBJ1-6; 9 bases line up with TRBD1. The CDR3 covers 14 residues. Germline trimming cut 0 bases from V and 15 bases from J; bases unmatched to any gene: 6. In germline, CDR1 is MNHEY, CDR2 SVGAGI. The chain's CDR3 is CASSYSLTGGHLHF. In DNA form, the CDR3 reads TGTGCCAGCAGTTACTCGCTAACAGGGGGCCACCTCCACTTT.

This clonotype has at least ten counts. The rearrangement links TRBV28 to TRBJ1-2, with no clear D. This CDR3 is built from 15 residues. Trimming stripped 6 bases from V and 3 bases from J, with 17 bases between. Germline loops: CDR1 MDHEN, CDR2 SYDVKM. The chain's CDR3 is CASSNTESIDYGYTF. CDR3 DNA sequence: TGTGCCAGCAGCAATACAGAGAGTATTGACTATGGCTACACCTTC.

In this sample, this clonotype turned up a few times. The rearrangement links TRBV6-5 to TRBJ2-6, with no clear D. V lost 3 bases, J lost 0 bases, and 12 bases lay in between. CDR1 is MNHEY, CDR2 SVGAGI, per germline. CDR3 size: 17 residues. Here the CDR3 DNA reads TGTGCCAGCAGTTATCTCTTAGGCCGCTCTGGGGCCAACGTCCTGACTTTC. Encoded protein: CASSYLLGRSGANVLTF.

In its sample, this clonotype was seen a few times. The DNA of the CDR3 is TGCAGTGCTAGTATCGACAGCAATAATTCACCCCTCCACTTT. This encodes CSASIDSNNSPLHF. This chain links TRBV20-1 with TRBJ1-6; possible D gene TRBD1, 5 bases. This CDR3 comprises 14 residues. Germline CDR1 is DFQATT and CDR2 is SNEGSKA (reference sequence). With 3 bases removed from V and 5 bases from J, the gap between germline ends came to 11 bases.

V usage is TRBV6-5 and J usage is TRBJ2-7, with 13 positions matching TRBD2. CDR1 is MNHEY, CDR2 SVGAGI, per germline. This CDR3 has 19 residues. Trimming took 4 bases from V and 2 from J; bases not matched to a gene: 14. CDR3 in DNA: TGTGCCAGCAGTTTTGATTGGACTAGCGGGGGAATTGGCCCCTACGAGCAGTACTTC. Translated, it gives CASSFDWTSGGIGPYEQYF.

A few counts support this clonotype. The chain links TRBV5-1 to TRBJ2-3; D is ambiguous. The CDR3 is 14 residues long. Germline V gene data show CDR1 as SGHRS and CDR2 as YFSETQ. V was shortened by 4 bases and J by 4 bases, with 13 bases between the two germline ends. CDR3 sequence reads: CASSGSTPADTQYF. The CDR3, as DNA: TGCGCCAGCAGCGGATCAACACCCGCAGATACGCAGTATTTT.

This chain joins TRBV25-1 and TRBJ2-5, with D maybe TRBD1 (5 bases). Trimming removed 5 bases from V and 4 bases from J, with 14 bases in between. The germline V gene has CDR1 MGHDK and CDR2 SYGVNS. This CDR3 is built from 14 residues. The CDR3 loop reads CASSLVGARETQYF. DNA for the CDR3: TGTGCCAGCAGTCTAGTAGGGGCACGAGAGACCCAGTACTTC.